This T cell receptor (beta chain) was recorded in a study of shared T cell receptors in the human thymus. This CDR3 has 15 residues. Trimming cost V 5 bases and J 3 bases, with 14 bases left between them. The germline V gene has CDR1 WNHNN and CDR2 SYGVQD (reference sequence). Clones were read by immunoSEQ multiplex PCR, and TCRdb kept only the in-frame ones, dropping some. The repertoire consists of a few hundred thousand clones, with just under 95% occurring once and the leading ten covering 0.015% to 0.025%. V usage is TRBV10-1 and J usage is TRBJ1-5, with D perhaps TRBD1 (6 bases). Material: thymocytes. This sequence originates from a human donor. CDR3 region: CASSFMRGTNQPQHF. The CDR3 DNA sequence: TGCGCCAGCAGTTTCATGAGGGGGACCAATCAGCCCCAGCATTTT.